One sample yielded the 12 T cell receptor beta chains listed below, sequenced in a study of PD-1 blockade in classical Hodgkin lymphoma. Assay: immunoSEQ multiplex PCR; the TCRdb copy retains only in-frame clones and omits some. The sample has approximately 25,000 clones; 80% to 85% are singletons. Each and every patient relapsed after autologous stem cell transplantation, and patients got differing brentuximab vedotin exposure. Source: peripheral blood mononuclear cells (PBMCs), taken before the second cycle of nivolumab. These receptors were taken from a human donor with classical Hodgkin lymphoma.

The chain employs TRBV9 and TRBJ2-3; 9 nucleotides match TRBD2. This CDR3 contains 16 residues. Germline CDR1 SGDLS, CDR2 YYNGEE. J was trimmed by 2 bases and V by 1 base; bases with no gene match: 5. The CDR3 loop reads CASSVKAGGPTDTQYF. CDR3 nucleotide sequence: TGTGCCAGCAGCGTAAAAGCGGGGGGCCCCACAGATACGCAGTATTTT.

The V gene is TRBV7-8, the J gene TRBJ1-2; TRBD1 agrees at 7 bases. Germline V gene lookup returns CDR1 SGHVS and CDR2 FQNEAQ. The CDR3 has 14 residues. Trimming at V came to 3 bases and at J to 2 bases, leaving 3 bases not matched to a gene. CDR3 residues: CASSLDRRNYGYTF. The CDR3 bases are TGTGCCAGCAGCTTGGACAGGCGGAACTATGGCTACACCTTC.

V usage is TRBV7-3 and J usage is TRBJ2-1; TRBD2 agrees at 11 bases. The CDR3 is made up of 15 amino acids. Losses at the gene ends were 5 bases for V and 4 bases for J; bases not matched to a gene: 4. Germline V gives CDR1 SGHTA, CDR2 FQGTGA. The CDR3 bases are TGTGCCAGCAGCCCAGGGACTAGCGGATACAATGAGCAGTTCTTC. This encodes CASSPGTSGYNEQFF.

The rearrangement links TRBV12-5 to TRBJ2-7; the D is unclear. CDR3 length: 10 residues. Trimming stripped 5 bases from V and 6 bases from J, with 5 bases between. The germline CDR1 and CDR2 sequences are LGHNT and FRNRAP. The CDR3 coding sequence is TGTGCTAGTGGTCTGTGCGAGCAGTACTTC. Encoded protein: CASGLCEQYF.

The V and J genes are TRBV5-4 and TRBJ2-5; D is unclear. Germline CDR1 is SGHNT and CDR2 is YYREEE (reference sequence). V shed 0 bases and J shed 5 bases, with 14 bases lying between them. The CDR3 totals 15 residues. The CDR3 here is CASSLGVQGRETQYF. The DNA for the CDR3 is TGTGCCAGCAGCTTGGGGGTTCAAGGAAGGGAGACCCAGTACTTC.

Here the CDR3 DNA reads TGTGCCAGCAGCCGAAATATGGGATCCCAAGAGACCCAGTACTTC. As protein: CASSRNMGSQETQYF. The gene calls are TRBV7-2 and TRBJ2-5; no firm D call. The germline V gene has CDR1 SGHTA and CDR2 FQGNSA. The germline V and J ends were trimmed by 5 bases and 1 base, with 14 bases remaining between them. CDR3 length: 15 residues.

CDR3 in amino acids: CASSIVPLGTYEQYF. DNA of the CDR3: TGTGCCAGTAGTATAGTGCCACTTGGAACCTACGAGCAGTACTTC. J is TRBJ2-7 and V is TRBV19; D not resolved. Germline CDR1 is LNHDA and CDR2 is SQIVND (reference sequence). V was clipped by 1 base and J by 2 bases, with 12 bases between them. The CDR3 has 15 amino acids.

The J gene is TRBJ1-2, the V gene TRBV28, with 8 bases fitting TRBD1. V shed 3 bases, J shed 7 bases, and the junction held 10 bases outside the gene matches. This CDR3 is 15 amino acids long. Germline V gives CDR1 MDHEN, CDR2 SYDVKM. CDR3 sequence reads: CASSFVGPQGGGYTF. The CDR3 DNA is TGTGCCAGCAGTTTTGTGGGGCCACAGGGGGGTGGCTACACCTTC.

The rearrangement uses TRBV11-3 and TRBJ2-3; 11 bases fit TRBD1. Losses at the gene ends were 4 bases for V and 2 bases for J; bases not matched to a gene: 2. CDR3 length: 15 amino acids. Germline CDR1 is SGHNT and CDR2 is YENEEA. Here the CDR3 DNA reads TGTGCCAGCAGCTCGGACAGGGGGCCCACAGATACGCAGTATTTT. This translates into CASSSDRGPTDTQYF.

V usage is TRBV6-5 and J usage is TRBJ2-1, with 12 nucleotides matching TRBD2. This CDR3 spans 15 amino acids. J was trimmed by 12 bases and V by 9 bases; bases with no gene match: 15. Germline CDR1 reads MNHEY; CDR2 reads SVGAGI. The CDR3 coding sequence is TGTGCCAGTTCACGGGGACTAGCGGGCCTAGAGGCGCAGTTCTTC. Residues: CASSRGLAGLEAQFF.

Notes on this clone: The germline gene is not matched at one end of the junction; a read error may be the cause. The chain joins TRBV7-9 to TRBJ2-4; 9 bases agree with TRBD1. Germline V gives CDR1 SEHNR, CDR2 FQNEAQ (reference sequence). The CDR3 consists of 11 residues. CDR3 sequence: CASSPGQGLNF. CDR3 coding DNA: TGTGCCAGCAGCCCGGGACAGGGTCTAAACTTC. Combining the CDR3 with reference TRBV7-9 and TRBJ2-4 gives the whole variable domain DTGVSQNPRHKITKRGQNVTFRCDPISEHNRLYWYRQTLGQGPEFLTYFQNEAQLEKSRLLSDRFSAERPKGSFSTLEIQRTEQGDSAMYLCASSPGQGLNFGAGTRLSVL.

Concerning this clone itself: The same CDR3 can be traced to other DNA sequences in this sample. The rearrangement joins TRBV15 to TRBJ2-5; 12 bases align to TRBD1. This CDR3 is built from 15 residues. With V trimmed by 4 bases and J by 5 bases, 5 bases remained unmatched. CDR1 and CDR2 from the germline V gene are LNHNV and YYDKDF (reference sequence). This CDR3 is CATSTGQGAGETQYF. Here the CDR3 DNA reads TGTGCCACCAGCACGGGACAGGGGGCAGGGGAGACCCAGTACTTC.